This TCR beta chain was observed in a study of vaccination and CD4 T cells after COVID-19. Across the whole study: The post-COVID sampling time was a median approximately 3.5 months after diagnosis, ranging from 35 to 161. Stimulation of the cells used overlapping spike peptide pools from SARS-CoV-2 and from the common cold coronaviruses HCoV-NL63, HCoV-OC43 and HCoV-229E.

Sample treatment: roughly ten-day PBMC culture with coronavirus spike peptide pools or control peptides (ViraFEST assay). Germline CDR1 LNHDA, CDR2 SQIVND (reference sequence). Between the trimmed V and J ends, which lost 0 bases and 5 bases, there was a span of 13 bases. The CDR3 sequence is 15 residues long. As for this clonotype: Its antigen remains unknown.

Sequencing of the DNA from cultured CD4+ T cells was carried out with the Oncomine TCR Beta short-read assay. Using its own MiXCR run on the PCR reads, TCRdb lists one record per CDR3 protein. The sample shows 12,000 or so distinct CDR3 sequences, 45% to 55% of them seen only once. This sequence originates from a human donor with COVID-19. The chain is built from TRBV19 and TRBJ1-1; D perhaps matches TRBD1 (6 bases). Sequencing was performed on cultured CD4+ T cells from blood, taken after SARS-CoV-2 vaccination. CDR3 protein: CASSIDPGGGTEAFF. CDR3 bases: TGTGCCAGTAGTATAGATCCGGGGGGCGGTACTGAAGCTTTCTTT. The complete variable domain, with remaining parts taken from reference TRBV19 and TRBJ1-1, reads DGGITQSPKYLFRKEGQNVTLSCEQNLNHDAMYWYRQDPGQGLRLIYYSQIVNDFQKGDIAEGYSVSREKKESFPLTVTSAQKNPTAFYLCASSIDPGGGTEAFFGQGTRLTVV.